This T cell receptor (beta chain) was observed in a study of blood T cells in healthy people across ages (dated by TCRdb to the mid-2010s). For the study in its entirety: In model experiments, template switching captured roughly one uniquely barcoded TCR beta cDNA molecule for every two T cells. Using deep sequencing normalized with unique cDNA molecular identifiers, the study measured how TCR beta repertoire diversity changes with age. Four age groups were formed from the donors: young (average roughly 16 years), middle-aged (around 37), aged (approximately 60) and long-lived (roughly 81). Donors of different ages were randomly distributed across sequencing lanes to avoid experimental bias. The study analyzed two additional independent replicas of 1 million unique cDNA reads from the same blood draw for two donors, one aged 18 to 30 and one aged 80 or older. General findings and caveats noted by the study authors: Since profiling was done on bulk unsorted PBMCs, naive and antigen-experienced compartments could not be conclusively compared. There was a strong correlation between observed TCR beta diversity and the percentage of naive T cells measured by flow cytometry. Estimates of total diversity based on one million sequenced T cells were regarded as lower bounds and as underestimates. Compared with the aged group, more naive CD4+ T cells, fewer expanded clones and increased TCR diversity were shown by the long-lived group, suggesting age selection. Observed TCR beta diversity per million T cells fell roughly linearly with age, and a significant reduction was already apparent by age roughly 40. The CMV infection status of donors was not known, potentially confounding age-related changes in expanded clonotypes.

Libraries were constructed by 5' RACE. TCRdb lists the instrument as Illumina HiSeq 2500. A second 7 to 11 cycle PCR used a sample-barcoded 5' primer and a J-beta primer mix. A template-switch 5' adaptor carrying 12 random nucleotides introduced a unique molecular identifier onto each TCR beta cDNA molecule. Each sample yielded at least 3 million CDR3-containing paired-end reads. First-strand cDNA synthesis was performed from all RNA using the Mint cDNA synthesis kit, with priming by a TRBC-specific oligonucleotide. Following uracil-DNA glycosylase treatment, a first 18-cycle PCR with universal primers M1SS and BC2_uni_R was performed on all cDNA. Processing in the source paper ran as follows. For normalization, 1 million high-quality reads were randomly selected from each sample, with every read carrying a distinct molecular identifier. Reads sharing molecular identifiers were discarded rather than binned into consensus sequences. MiTCR, run with a Q25 quality threshold and the strictest error-elimination algorithm, handled CDR3 identification, clonotype clustering and error correction. Lower-bound total TCR beta diversity was estimated with a nonparametric unseen species model using Euler transformation. TCRdb reworked the public reads: Q25 trimming with fastp, MiXCR clone assembly, productive beta chains retained. Every CDR3 protein is listed once, alongside the most common genes and DNA of its rows. For this entry, the V and J calls and clone size follow TCRdb and not the study's own pipeline. This sample has some 1.6 million distinct CDR3 sequences in its table, and 30% to 40% of those were observed once. About 11% of the sample is taken by the ten largest.

This clonotype turned up a few times. There is no known antigen for this receptor. Nothing much larger sits one base from this clone, and base qualities are not available. Between the V and J ends, shortened by 3 bases and 2 bases respectively, the junction contains 14 bases. Sequences MNHEY (CDR1) and SMNVEV (CDR2) are obtained from the germline V gene (reference sequence). Counted from cysteine to phenylalanine, this CDR3 has 15 amino acids. CDR3 DNA only is kept here, 45 bases in frame from base 1. Systemically healthy Caucasian individuals from Russia, 39 in total and aged roughly 6 to 100 years, were included as donors. Each donor gave ten milliliters of peripheral blood, collected into EDTA-treated Vacutainer tubes. Ficoll-Paque density-gradient centrifugation was used to isolate PBMCs, with at least 7 million per sample. Total RNA was extracted from PBMCs with Trizol reagent, with at least 5.5 micrograms obtained per sample. For every donor, an aliquot of PBMCs went through flow cytometry to measure the percentages of naive CD45RAhigh/CD27high T cells.

The chain joins TRBV27 to TRBJ2-7; confidence is insufficient to name the D gene. This TCR was sampled from a woman under 40 in good health. Input material: blood. The CDR3 reads as follows: CASSFRAVNTYEQYF. The nucleotide sequence is given as TGTGCCAGCAGTTTTAGGGCAGTTAACACCTACGAGCAGTACTTC.